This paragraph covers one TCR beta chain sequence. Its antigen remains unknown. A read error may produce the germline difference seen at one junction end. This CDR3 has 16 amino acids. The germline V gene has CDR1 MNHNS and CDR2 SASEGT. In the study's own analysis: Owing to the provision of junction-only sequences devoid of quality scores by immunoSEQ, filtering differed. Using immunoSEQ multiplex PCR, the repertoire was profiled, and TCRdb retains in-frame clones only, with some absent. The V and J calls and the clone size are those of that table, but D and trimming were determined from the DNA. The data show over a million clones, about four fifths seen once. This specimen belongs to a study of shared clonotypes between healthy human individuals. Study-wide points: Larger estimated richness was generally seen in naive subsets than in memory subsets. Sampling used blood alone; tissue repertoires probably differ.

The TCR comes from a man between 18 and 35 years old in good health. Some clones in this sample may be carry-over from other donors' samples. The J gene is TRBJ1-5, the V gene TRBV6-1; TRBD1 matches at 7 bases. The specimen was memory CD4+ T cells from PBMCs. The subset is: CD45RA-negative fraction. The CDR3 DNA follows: TGTGCAAGCAGTGGGGGACAGCCCTATAGCAATCAGCCCCAGCATTTT. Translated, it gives CASSGGQPYSNQPQHF.